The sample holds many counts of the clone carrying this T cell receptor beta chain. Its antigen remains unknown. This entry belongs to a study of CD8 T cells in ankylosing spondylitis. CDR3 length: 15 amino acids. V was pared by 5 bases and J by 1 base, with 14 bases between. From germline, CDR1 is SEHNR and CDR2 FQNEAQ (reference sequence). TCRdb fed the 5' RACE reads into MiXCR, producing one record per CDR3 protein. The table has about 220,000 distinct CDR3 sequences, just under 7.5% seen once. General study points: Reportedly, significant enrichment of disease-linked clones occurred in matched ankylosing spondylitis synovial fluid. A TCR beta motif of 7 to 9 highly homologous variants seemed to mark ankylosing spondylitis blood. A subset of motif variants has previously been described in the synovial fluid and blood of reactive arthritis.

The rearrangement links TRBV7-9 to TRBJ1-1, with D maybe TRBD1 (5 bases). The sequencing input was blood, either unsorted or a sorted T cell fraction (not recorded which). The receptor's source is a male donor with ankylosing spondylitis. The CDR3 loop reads CASSQRGARNTEAFF. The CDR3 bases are TGTGCCAGCAGCCAAAGGGGCGCTCGGAACACTGAAGCTTTCTTT. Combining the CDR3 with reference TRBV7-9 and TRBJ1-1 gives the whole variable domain DTGVSQNPRHKITKRGQNVTFRCDPISEHNRLYWYRQTLGQGPEFLTYFQNEAQLEKSRLLSDRFSAERPKGSFSTLEIQRTEQGDSAMYLCASSQRGARNTEAFFGQGTRLTVV.